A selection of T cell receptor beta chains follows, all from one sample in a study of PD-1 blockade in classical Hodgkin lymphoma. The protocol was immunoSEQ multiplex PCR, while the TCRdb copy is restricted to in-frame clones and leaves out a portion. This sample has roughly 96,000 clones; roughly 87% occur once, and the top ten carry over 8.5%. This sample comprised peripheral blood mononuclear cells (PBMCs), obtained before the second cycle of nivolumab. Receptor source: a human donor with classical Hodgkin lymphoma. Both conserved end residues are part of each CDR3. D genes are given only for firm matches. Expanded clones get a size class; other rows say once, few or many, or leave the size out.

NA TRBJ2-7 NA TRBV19 CASSRTRSTLYEQYF TGTGCCAGTAGTAGGACGAGGTCTACTCTTTACGAGCAGTACTTC
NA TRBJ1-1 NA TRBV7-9 CATQASGNTEAFF TGTGCCACGCAAGCATCAGGCAACACTGAAGCTTTCTTT
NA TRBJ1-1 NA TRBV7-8 CASSLSSGVQAFF TGTGCCAGCAGCTTGTCTTCAGGGGTTCAAGCTTTCTTT
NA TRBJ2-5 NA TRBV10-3 CAISEGGKETQYF TGTGCCATCAGTGAGGGGGGGAAAGAGACCCAGTACTTC
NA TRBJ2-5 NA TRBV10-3 CAISGGQKETQYF TGTGCCATCAGTGGGGGACAAAAAGAGACCCAGTACTTC
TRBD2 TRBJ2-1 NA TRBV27 CASSLAGALEQFF TGTGCCAGCAGTTTAGCGGGAGCGCTTGAGCAGTTCTTC
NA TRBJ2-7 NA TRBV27 CASSFGGPHEQYF TGTGCCAGCAGTTTTGGTGGACCCCACGAGCAGTACTTC
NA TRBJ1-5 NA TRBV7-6 CASSPKIGSNQPQHF TGTGCCAGCAGCCCGAAAATAGGGAGCAATCAGCCCCAGCATTTT
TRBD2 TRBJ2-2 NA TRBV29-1 CSARRPGGTGELFF TGCAGCGCCCGTCGGCCGGGGGGTACCGGGGAGCTGTTTTTT
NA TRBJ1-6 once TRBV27 CASSLLSSYNSPLHF TGTGCCAGCAGTTTATTGAGCTCCTATAATTCACCCCTCCACTTT
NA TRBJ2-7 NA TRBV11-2 CASSFQDRTYEQYF TGTGCCAGCAGCTTCCAAGACAGGACCTACGAGCAGTACTTC
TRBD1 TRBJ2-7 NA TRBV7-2 CASSLQLTGQPKYF TGTGCCAGCAGCTTACAACTGACGGGACAGCCTAAGTACTTC
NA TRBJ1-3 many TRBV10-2 CASMRLDSGNTIYF TGCGCCAGCATGAGGCTGGACTCTGGAAACACCATATATTTT
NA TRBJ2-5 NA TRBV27 CASSLLGGQETQYF TGTGCCAGCAGTTTGTTGGGGGGCCAGGAGACCCAGTACTTC
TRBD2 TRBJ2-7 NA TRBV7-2 CASSITGTSSYEQYF TGTGCCAGCAGCATAACCGGGACTAGCTCCTATGAGCAGTACTTC
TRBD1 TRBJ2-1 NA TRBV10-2 CASTSTGGVNEQFF TGCGCCAGCACCTCGACAGGGGGGGTGAATGAGCAGTTCTTC
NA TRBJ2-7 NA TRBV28 CASSGRLSLRGRASYEQYF TGTGCCAGCAGTGGCAGACTATCCCTCAGGGGGAGGGCATCCTACGAGCAGTACTTC
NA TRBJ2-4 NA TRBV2 CASSEGVAKNIQYF TGTGCCAGCAGTGAAGGGGTAGCCAAAAACATTCAGTACTTC
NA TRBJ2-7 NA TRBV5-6 CASSSQAQAYEQYF TGTGCCAGCAGCTCGCAGGCACAGGCCTACGAGCAGTACTTC
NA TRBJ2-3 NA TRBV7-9 CASSLGAQDTQYF TGTGCCAGCAGCTTAGGTGCCCAAGATACGCAGTATTTT
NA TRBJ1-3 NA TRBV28 CASSSRESGNTIYF TGTGCCAGCAGCTCCAGGGAGAGTGGAAACACCATATATTTT
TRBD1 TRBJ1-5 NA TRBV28 CASSFFLDRGHDQPQHF TGTGCCAGCAGTTTTTTTCTCGACAGGGGGCACGACCAGCCCCAGCATTTT
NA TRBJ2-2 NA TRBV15 CATSRDVLPNTGELFF TGTGCCACCAGCAGAGATGTACTCCCGAACACCGGGGAGCTGTTTTTT
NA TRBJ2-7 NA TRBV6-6 CASSYSSPLSYEQYF TGTGCCAGCAGTTACTCGTCTCCGCTATCCTACGAGCAGTACTTC
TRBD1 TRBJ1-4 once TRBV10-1 CASKGRGGTGEKGETPTNEKLFF TGCGCCAGCAAGGGAAGAGGCGGGACAGGGGAAAAGGGCGAAACGCCAACTAATGAAAAACTGTTTTTT
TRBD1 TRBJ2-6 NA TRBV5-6 CASSYGQGAPGANVLTF TGTGCCAGCAGCTACGGACAGGGGGCGCCCGGGGCCAACGTCCTGACTTTC
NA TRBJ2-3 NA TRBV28 CASSLDVAATDTQYF TGTGCCAGCAGTTTAGATGTAGCGGCCACAGATACGCAGTATTTT
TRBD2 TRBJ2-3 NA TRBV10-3 CATRTSGVTDTQYF TGTGCCACGCGGACTAGCGGGGTGACAGATACGCAGTATTTT
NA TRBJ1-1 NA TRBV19 CASSTRDTNTEAFF TGTGCCAGTAGTACTCGGGACACTAACACTGAAGCTTTCTTT
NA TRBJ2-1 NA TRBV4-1 CASSPLSSYNEQFF TGCGCCAGCAGCCCACTCTCCTCCTACAATGAGCAGTTCTTC
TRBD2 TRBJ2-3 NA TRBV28 CASSDITSGSSNTQYF TGTGCCAGCAGCGATATTACTAGCGGGAGTTCGAATACGCAGTATTTT
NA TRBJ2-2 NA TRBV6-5 CASSYDWNTGELFF TGTGCCAGCAGTTACGATTGGAACACCGGGGAGCTGTTTTTT
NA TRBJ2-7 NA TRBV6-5 CASSARTAPYEQYF TGTGCCAGCAGCGCAAGGACAGCCCCCTACGAGCAGTACTTC
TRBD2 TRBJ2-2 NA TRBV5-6 CASRKLAGGSGELFF TGTGCCAGCAGGAAACTAGCGGGAGGATCCGGGGAGCTGTTTTTT
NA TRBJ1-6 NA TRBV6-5 CASSGEWSSPLHF TGTGCCAGCAGTGGGGAATGGAGTTCACCCCTCCACTTT
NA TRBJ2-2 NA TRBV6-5 CASRSTGELFF TGTGCCAGCAGAAGCACCGGGGAGCTGTTTTTT
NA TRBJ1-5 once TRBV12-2 CASRLGVGKNQPQHF TGTGCAAGTCGCTTGGGGGTAGGGAAAAATCAGCCCCAGCATTTT
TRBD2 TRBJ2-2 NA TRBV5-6 CASSFSTSFTGELFF TGTGCCAGCAGCTTTTCGACTAGCTTTACCGGGGAGCTGTTTTTT
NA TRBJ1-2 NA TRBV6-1 CASSNDYGYTF TGTGCCAGCAGCAACGACTATGGCTACACCTTC
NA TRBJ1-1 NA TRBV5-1 CASSLSGNSGEAFF TGCGCCAGCAGCTTGTCTGGGAATTCTGGTGAAGCTTTCTTT
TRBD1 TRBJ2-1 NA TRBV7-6 CASSLPPGTVYNEQFF TGTGCCAGCAGCTTACCTCCCGGGACAGTATACAATGAGCAGTTCTTC
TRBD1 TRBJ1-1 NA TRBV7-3 CASSVYRGTEAFF TGTGCCAGCAGCGTATACAGGGGGACTGAAGCTTTCTTT